This T cell receptor (beta chain) was sequenced during a study of cytotoxic CD8 clonotypes in ibrutinib-treated CLL (dated by TCRdb to the early 2020s). Some background on the complete study: The cohort had about ten relapsed/refractory and some 15 treatment-naive patients; some 17 were IGHV unmutated. Of the 90 or so participants in the trial, about two dozen had longitudinal samples available. An average of about 260,000 productive templates and roughly 94,000 productive rearrangements was obtained per sample. Cryopreserved peripheral blood mononuclear cells were collected before treatment, at response, and at either disease progression or sustained remission. Samples at response were collected after a median of about twelve months of treatment, with a range of about 6 to 40 months. Partial responses were observed in approximately 24 patients and complete responses in 2; after a median follow-up of 68 months, remission was maintained in 15 or so patients and progression was observed in about twelve.

Germline trimming amounts to 4 bases on V and 5 bases on J, with 13 as the count of junction bases outside the gene matches. CDR1 is given as SGHRS and CDR2 as YFSETQ, both from the germline V gene. The CDR3 has 16 amino acids, counting the end cysteine and phenylalanine. The retained sequence is limited to the CDR3, 48 bases, with the frame set at the first base. Worth noting for this clone: The clone's antigen remains unknown. Within one base of it there is no much larger clone, and no base qualities were kept.

Approximately 2 micrograms of genomic DNA were extracted from cryopreserved PBMCs for TCR beta library preparation. High-throughput TCR beta sequencing was performed on longitudinal blood samples from CLL patients receiving ibrutinib monotherapy. The patients were enrolled in a single-center, open-label phase 2 trial of ibrutinib monotherapy. On a MiSeq, deep resolution sequencing aimed for a depth between 1 in 1 million and 1 in 200,000 T cells, with each clonotype covered 10x on average. TCR beta libraries were generated with the immunoSEQ hsTCRB Kit. Per the authors' processing: ImmunoSEQ Data Assistant and ImmunoSEQ Analyzer were used for data analysis, and V, D and J genes were assigned according to IMGT definitions. Clonality, with values ranging from 0 to 1, was calculated as one minus the normalized Shannon entropy of productive rearrangement frequencies. Only overrepresented clonotypes making up at least 0.05% of each patient's repertoire were included in the public clonotype analysis. Some 14 age-matched healthy donor repertoires from immuneACCESS served as clonality controls. As stored in TCRdb, this immuneACCESS dataset retains in-frame rearrangements with V and J assigned. A fraction of the clones does not appear; measured against another copy, unresolved V genes explain less than half of the discrepancy, and the remainder lacks a known reason. V, J and clone size were drawn from that table, and D and trimming were deduced from the DNA. The sample data list some 28,000 clones, and about three fifths of these were observed just once. Roughly 15% of the sample is in the top ten clones.

Overall study results and their limits: Baseline clonality exceeded that of age-matched healthy donors and correlated strongly with circulating CD8+ T-cell counts. Public clonotypes were rare and either shrank or stayed stable during treatment, and the rise in clonality at ibrutinib response reflected expansion of private clonotypes. An increase in clonality was observed at ibrutinib response, with clonality remaining stable during sustained remission and falling back toward baseline at progression. Sampling times were not matched between patients in sustained remission and patients whose disease was progressing, and lymph node repertoires were not examined.

Recombination joined TRBV5-1 with TRBJ2-3; 7 junctional bases match TRBD1. This specimen consisted of PBMCs, obtained before ibrutinib treatment. This sequence was found in a human donor with chronic lymphocytic leukemia. The DNA reads as follows: TGCGCCAGCAGCCCGGACCCAGGGGGTTTGAGAGATACGCAGTATTTT. Translation gives CASSPDPGGLRDTQYF.